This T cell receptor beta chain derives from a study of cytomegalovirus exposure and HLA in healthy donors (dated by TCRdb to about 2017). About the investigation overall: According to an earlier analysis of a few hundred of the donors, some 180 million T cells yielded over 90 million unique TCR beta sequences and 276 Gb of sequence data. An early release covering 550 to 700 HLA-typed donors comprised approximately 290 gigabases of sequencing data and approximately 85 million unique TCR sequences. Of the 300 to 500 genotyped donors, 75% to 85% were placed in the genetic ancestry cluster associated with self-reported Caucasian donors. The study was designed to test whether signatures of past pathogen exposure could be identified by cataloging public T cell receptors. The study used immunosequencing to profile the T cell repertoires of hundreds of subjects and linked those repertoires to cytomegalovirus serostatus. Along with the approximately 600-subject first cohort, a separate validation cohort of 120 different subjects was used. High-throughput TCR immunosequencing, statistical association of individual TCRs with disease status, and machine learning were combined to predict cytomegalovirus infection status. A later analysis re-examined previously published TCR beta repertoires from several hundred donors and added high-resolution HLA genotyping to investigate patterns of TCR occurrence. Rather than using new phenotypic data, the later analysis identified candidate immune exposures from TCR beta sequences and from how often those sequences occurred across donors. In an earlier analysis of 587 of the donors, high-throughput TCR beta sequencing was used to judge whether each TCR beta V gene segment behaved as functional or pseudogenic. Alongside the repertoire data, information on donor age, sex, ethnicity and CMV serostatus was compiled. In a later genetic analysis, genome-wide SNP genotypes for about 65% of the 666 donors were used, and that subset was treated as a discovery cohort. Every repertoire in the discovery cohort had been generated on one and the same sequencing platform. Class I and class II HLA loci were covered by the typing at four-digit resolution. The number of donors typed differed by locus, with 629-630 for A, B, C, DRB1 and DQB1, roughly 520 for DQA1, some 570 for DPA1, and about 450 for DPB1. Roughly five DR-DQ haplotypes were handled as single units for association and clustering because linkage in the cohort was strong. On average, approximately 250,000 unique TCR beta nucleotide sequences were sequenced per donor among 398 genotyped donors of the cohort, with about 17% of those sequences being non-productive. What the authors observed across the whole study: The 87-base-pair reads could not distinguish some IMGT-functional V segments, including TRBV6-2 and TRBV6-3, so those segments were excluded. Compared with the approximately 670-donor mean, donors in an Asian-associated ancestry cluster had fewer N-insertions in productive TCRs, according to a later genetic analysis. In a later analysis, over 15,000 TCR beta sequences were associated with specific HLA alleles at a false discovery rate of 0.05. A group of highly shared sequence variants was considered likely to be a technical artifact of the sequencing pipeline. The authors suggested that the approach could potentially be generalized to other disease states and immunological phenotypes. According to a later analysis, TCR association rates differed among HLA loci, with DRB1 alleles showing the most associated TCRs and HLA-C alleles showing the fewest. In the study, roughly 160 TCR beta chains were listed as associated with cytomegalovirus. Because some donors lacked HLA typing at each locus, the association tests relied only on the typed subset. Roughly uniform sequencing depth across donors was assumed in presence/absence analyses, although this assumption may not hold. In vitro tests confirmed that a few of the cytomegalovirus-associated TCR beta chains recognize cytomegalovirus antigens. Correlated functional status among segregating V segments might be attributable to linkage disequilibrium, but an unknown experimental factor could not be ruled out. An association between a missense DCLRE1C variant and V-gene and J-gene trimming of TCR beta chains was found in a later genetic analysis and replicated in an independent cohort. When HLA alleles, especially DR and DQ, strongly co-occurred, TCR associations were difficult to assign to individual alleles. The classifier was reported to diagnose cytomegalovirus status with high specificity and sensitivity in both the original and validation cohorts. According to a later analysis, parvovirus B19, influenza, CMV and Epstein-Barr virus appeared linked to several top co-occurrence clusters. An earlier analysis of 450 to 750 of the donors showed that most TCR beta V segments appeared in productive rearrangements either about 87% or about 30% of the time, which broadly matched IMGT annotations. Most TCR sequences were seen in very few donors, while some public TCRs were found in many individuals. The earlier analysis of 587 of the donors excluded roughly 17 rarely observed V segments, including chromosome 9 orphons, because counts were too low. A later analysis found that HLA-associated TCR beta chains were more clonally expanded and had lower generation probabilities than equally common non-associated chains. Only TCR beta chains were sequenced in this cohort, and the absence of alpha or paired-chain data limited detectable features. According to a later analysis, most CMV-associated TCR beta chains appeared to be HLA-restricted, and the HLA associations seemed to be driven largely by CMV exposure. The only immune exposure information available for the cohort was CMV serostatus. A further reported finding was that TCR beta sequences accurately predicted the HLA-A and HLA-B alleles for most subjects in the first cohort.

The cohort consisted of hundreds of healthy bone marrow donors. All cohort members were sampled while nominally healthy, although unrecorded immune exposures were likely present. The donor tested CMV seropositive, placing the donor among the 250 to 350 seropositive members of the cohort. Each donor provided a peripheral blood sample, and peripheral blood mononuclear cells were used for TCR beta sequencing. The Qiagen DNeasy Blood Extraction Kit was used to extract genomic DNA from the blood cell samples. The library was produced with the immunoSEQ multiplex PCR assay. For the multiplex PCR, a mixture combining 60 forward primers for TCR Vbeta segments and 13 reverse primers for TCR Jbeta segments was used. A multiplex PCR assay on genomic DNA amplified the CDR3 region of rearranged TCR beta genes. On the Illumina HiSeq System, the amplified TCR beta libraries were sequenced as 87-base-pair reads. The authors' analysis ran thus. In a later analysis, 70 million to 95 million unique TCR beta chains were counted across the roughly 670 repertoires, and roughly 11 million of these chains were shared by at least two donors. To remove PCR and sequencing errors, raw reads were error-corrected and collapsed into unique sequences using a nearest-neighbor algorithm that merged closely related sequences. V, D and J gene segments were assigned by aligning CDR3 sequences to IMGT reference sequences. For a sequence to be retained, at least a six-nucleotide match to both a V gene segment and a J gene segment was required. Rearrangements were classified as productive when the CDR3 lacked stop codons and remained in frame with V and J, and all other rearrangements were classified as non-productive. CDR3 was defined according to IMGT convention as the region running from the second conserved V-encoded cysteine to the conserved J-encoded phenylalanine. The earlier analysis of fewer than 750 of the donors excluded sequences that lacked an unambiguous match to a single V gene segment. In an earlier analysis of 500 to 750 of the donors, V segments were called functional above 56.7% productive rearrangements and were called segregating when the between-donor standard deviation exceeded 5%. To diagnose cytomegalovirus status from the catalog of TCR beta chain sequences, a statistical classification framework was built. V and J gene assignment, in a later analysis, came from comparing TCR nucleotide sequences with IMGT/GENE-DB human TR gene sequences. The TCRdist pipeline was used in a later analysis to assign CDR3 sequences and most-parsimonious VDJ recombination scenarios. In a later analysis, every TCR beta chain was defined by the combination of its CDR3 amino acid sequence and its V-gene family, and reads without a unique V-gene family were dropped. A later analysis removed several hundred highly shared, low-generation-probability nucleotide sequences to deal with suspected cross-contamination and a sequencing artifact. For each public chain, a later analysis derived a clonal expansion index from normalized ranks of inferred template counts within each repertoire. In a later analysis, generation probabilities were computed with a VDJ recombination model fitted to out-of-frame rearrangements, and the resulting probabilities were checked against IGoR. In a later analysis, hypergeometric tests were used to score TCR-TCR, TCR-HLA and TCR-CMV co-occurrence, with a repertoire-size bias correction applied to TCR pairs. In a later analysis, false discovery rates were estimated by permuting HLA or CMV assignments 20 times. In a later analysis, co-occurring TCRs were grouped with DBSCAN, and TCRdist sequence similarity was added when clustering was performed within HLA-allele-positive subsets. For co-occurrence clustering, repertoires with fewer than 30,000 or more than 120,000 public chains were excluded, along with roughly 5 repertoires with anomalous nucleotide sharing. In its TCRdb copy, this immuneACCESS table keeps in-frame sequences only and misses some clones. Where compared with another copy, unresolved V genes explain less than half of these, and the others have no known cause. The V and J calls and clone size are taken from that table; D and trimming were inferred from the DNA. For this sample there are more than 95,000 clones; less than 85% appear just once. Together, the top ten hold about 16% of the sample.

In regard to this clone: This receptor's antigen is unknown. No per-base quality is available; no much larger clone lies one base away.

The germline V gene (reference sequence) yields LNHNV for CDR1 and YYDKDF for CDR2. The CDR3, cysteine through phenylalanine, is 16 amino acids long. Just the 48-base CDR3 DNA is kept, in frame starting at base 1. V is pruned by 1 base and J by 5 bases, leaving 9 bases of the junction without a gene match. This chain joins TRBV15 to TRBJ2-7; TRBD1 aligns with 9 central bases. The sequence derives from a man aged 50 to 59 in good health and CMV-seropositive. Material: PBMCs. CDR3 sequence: CATSRAPGQGQNEQYF. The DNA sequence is TGTGCCACCAGCAGAGCACCGGGACAGGGCCAAAACGAGCAGTACTTC.